This section outlines one T cell receptor beta chain sequence together with its context. The sample belongs to a study of blood T cell repertoires in COVID-19. For the study at large: Acute and convalescent COVID-19 samples came from the United States, Italy and Spain. T cells, B-cell-depleted T cells, or PBMCs supplied cDNA or gDNA.

Method: immunoSEQ multiplex PCR; TCRdb's copy keeps in-frame clones and lacks some. The table includes 110,000 or so clones, 80% detected once. V lost 3 bases and J 6 bases, leaving 16 bases between the germline ends. The CDR3 length is 15 residues. Germline lookup yields CDR1 SGDLS and CDR2 YYNGEE. The V gene is TRBV9, the J gene TRBJ2-1; tentative D call: TRBD2 (6 bases). Specimen: peripheral blood. This clonotype originated in a human donor in a cohort sampled during active or convalescent COVID-19. CDR3 coding DNA: TGTGCCAGCAGCGCCAGGGTGAGCGGGCGCAATGAGCAGTTCTTC. It specifies CASSARVSGRNEQFF.